One and the same sample provided the 20 T cell receptor beta chains below, sequenced in a study of CD8 T cells in Susac syndrome. Reverse transcription of roughly 0.5 to 1 ug RNA was performed with random hexamers. TCRdb used MiXCR to reprocess the immunoSEQ multiplex PCR reads, holding one entry per CDR3 protein. The profile shows approximately 170,000 distinct CDR3 sequences, about 91% of them singletons. Sequencing input: CD4+ T cells from PBMCs. The receptors here all came from a human donor in good health.

This chain joins TRBV20-1 and TRBJ2-7; the D is unclear. The length of the CDR3 is 10 residues. V was cut by 1 base and J by 12 bases, with 10 bases left in between. Germline V gene data show CDR1 as DFQATT and CDR2 as SNEGSKA (reference sequence). The CDR3 sequence is CSARGPGMYF. Written as DNA, the CDR3 is TGCAGTGCTAGAGGTCCTGGCATGTACTTC.

This chain uses TRBV7-2 with TRBJ2-7; 7 bases align to TRBD2. Trimming removed 5 bases from V and 9 bases from J; junction bases left unmatched: 13. Germline V gene data show CDR1 as SGHTA and CDR2 as FQGNSA. CDR3 length: 14 residues. The CDR3 nucleotides read TGTGCCAGCAGCACCGGACTAGAGAGAGTCCCGCAGTACTTC. This gives the protein CASSTGLERVPQYF. Variable domain in full (rest from reference TRBV7-2 and TRBJ2-7): GAGVSQSPSNKVTEKGKDVELRCDPISGHTALYWYRQSLGQGLEFLIYFQGNSAPDKSGLPSDRFSAERTGGSVSTLTIQRTQQEDSAVYLCASSTGLERVPQYFGPGTRLTVT.

A note on this clonotype: The junction shows a germline mismatch at one end, possibly a read error. The J gene is TRBJ2-7, the V gene TRBV28; no clear D. The CDR3 spans 11 residues. Germline CDR1 MDHEN, CDR2 SYDVKM. This chain's CDR3 is CASGFTYEQYF. CDR3 DNA sequence: TGTGCCAGCGGTTTCACTTACGAGCAGTACTTC.

V and J are TRBV18 and TRBJ2-6, with D possibly matching TRBD1 (5 bases). CDR1 is KGHSH and CDR2 is LQKENI in the germline V gene. The CDR3 contains 18 residues. V lost 0 bases, J lost 0 bases, and 12 bases lay in between. The chain's CDR3 is CASSPPSARVSGANVLTF. The CDR3 region has the DNA TGTGCCAGCTCACCACCCTCGGCCAGGGTCTCTGGGGCCAACGTCCTGACTTTC.

The V gene is TRBV13, the J gene TRBJ2-7; TRBD1 aligns across 11 bases. CDR1 PRHDT and CDR2 FYEKMQ come from the germline V gene (reference sequence). V was clipped by 5 bases and J by 4 bases; unmatched bases: 4. The CDR3 spans 14 residues. CDR3 in DNA: TGTGCCAGCAGCCTGGGACAGGGGGTGTACGAGCAGTACTTC. Translation: CASSLGQGVYEQYF.

The rearrangement links TRBV20-1 to TRBJ1-5; no firm D call. Trimming pared 1 base from V and 1 base from J, leaving 2 bases between. From germline, CDR1 is DFQATT and CDR2 SNEGSKA (reference sequence). CDR3 length: 12 residues. This chain's CDR3 is CSARASNQPQHF. The CDR3 DNA reads TGCAGTGCTAGAGCCAGCAATCAGCCCCAGCATTTT.

The chain is built from TRBV3-1 and TRBJ2-4; the D gene could be TRBD1 or TRBD2 (5 bases each). The CDR3 consists of 14 residues. Germline CDR1 is LGHDT and CDR2 is YNNKEL (reference sequence). V was pared by 0 bases and J by 5 bases, with 8 bases between. DNA of the CDR3: TGTGCCAGCAGCCAAGAGGGGACCCAAAACATTCAGTACTTC. This gives the protein CASSQEGTQNIQYF.

The V gene is TRBV19, the J gene TRBJ2-7, with TRBD1 matching 7 bases. V was pared by 6 bases and J by 3 bases, with 8 bases of the junction left unmatched. The CDR3 runs to 14 residues. CDR1 is LNHDA and CDR2 is SQIVND in the germline V gene (reference sequence). This chain's CDR3 is CASSLTTGLYEQYF. In DNA, the CDR3 is TGTGCCAGTAGCCTAACGACAGGGCTCTACGAGCAGTACTTC.

The rearrangement joins TRBV12-3 or TRBV12-4 to TRBJ2-4; D gene uncertain. V lost 7 bases and J 1 base, leaving 11 bases between the germline ends. The CDR3 extends over 14 amino acids. The CDR3: CASTTRFAKNIQYF. The CDR3 DNA reads as TGTGCCAGCACCACAAGGTTCGCCAAAAACATTCAGTACTTC.

The CDR3 sequence: CSVRRGRTEAFF. CDR3 coding DNA: TGCAGCGTTCGCAGGGGGCGTACTGAAGCTTTCTTT. The rearrangement uses TRBV29-1 and TRBJ1-1; 8 bases are shared with TRBD1. V gave up 5 bases and J gave up 5 bases; unmatched junction bases: 4. CDR1 is SQVTM and CDR2 is ANQGSEA in the germline V gene. The CDR3 is 12 amino acids.

This clonotype was recorded once. The genes are TRBV5-1 and TRBJ1-2; a weak D match, TRBD1 (6 bases). Trimming took 5 bases from V and 2 from J, leaving 16 bases between them. CDR3 size: 15 residues. CDR1 is SGHRS and CDR2 is YFSETQ in the germline V gene. CDR3 region: CASSSGTLLNYGYTF. CDR3 DNA sequence: TGCGCCAGCAGTTCCGGGACACTTCTGAACTATGGCTACACCTTC.

The V gene is TRBV20-1, the J gene TRBJ1-2, with 9 bases that match TRBD1. V trimming: 6 bases; J trimming: 8 bases; junction bases outside the gene matches: 7. The germline V gene has CDR1 DFQATT and CDR2 SNEGSKA (reference sequence). This CDR3 comprises 12 residues. CDR3 loop: CSAGQGLRGYTF. CDR3 bases: TGCAGTGCGGGACAGGGACTGAGAGGCTACACCTTC.

The rearrangement uses TRBV4-2 and TRBJ2-7; 10 nucleotides match TRBD2. Per germline, CDR1 LGHNA and CDR2 YNFKEQ. J lost 1 base, V lost 4 bases, and 7 bases had no gene match. The CDR3 has 16 residues. The CDR3, as DNA: TGTGCCAGCAGCCGGGAGACTAGCGGGTTTTCCTACGAGCAGTACTTC. It yields the protein CASSRETSGFSYEQYF.

The CDR3 region is CASSQTRAKVGETQYF. CDR3 coding DNA: TGTGCCAGCAGTCAAACCCGGGCCAAGGTGGGAGAGACCCAGTACTTC. The V call is TRBV6-2 or TRBV6-3, the J call TRBJ2-5, with D unresolved. Germline values: CDR1 MNHEY, CDR2 SVGEGT. The CDR3 contains 16 residues. Trimming took 5 bases from V and 4 from J, leaving 20 bases between them.

The chain combines TRBV29-1 with TRBJ1-1; no definite D call. CDR3 length: 14 residues. The germline V gene has CDR1 SQVTM and CDR2 ANQGSEA. The V end was cut by 1 base, the J end by 0 bases, with 9 bases between. CDR3 sequence: CSVEGVGMNTEAFF. The CDR3, as DNA: TGCAGCGTTGAAGGAGTAGGGATGAACACTGAAGCTTTCTTT. Full variable domain (rest looked up from reference TRBV29-1 and TRBJ1-1): SAVISQKPSRDICQRGTSLTIQCQVDSQVTMMFWYRQQPGQSLTLIATANQGSEATYESGFVIDKFPISRPNLTFSTLTVSNMSPEDSSIYLCSVEGVGMNTEAFFGQGTRLTVV.

The gene calls are TRBV28 and TRBJ2-5; D is undetermined. CDR1 is MDHEN and CDR2 is SYDVKM in the germline V gene. The CDR3 spans 14 residues. V gave up 1 base and J gave up 5 bases, with 11 bases separating them. CDR3: CASSLLPSRETQYF. In DNA form, the CDR3 reads TGTGCCAGCAGTTTATTACCCTCCCGGGAGACCCAGTACTTC. The full variable domain, its missing parts supplied by reference TRBV28 and TRBJ2-5, is DVKVTQSSRYLVKRTGEKVFLECVQDMDHENMFWYRQDPGLGLRLIYFSYDVKMKEKGDIPEGYSVSREKKERFSLILESASTNQTSMYLCASSLLPSRETQYFGPGTRLLVL.

This chain links TRBV27 with TRBJ1-3; maybe TRBD1 (6 bases). CDR3 length: 17 residues. V was shortened by 5 bases and J by 2 bases, with 19 bases between the two germline ends. Germline-derived CDR1 and CDR2 are MNHEY and SMNVEV (reference sequence). The DNA of the CDR3 is TGTGCCAGCAGTCCCATCTCCACCAGGGGCACTGGAAACACCATATATTTT. It specifies CASSPISTRGTGNTIYF.

This sequence joins TRBV7-2 and TRBJ2-7; TRBD1 is a possible D gene (7 bases). Trimming removed 5 bases at V and 2 bases at J, with 25 bases between. The V gene's germline CDR1 is SGHTA and CDR2 FQGNSA. There are 18 residues in the CDR3. The CDR3, as DNA: TGTGCCAGCAGCCGTCAGGGGGGACCAATAACAACCCCCTACGAGCAGTACTTC. Translating gives CASSRQGGPITTPYEQYF.

The rearrangement uses TRBV7-2 and TRBJ2-1; D remains unclear. Germline-derived CDR1 and CDR2 are SGHTA and FQGNSA. The V end was cut by 3 bases, the J end by 10 bases, with 10 bases between. The CDR3 totals 12 residues. The CDR3 sequence: CASSFFSREQFF. In nucleotides, the CDR3 is TGTGCCAGCAGCTTCTTTTCTCGAGAGCAGTTCTTC.

The CDR3 DNA reads as TGTGCCAGCAGCATGGGGACTAGCGGACTCTTAAAAGAGACCCAGTACTTC. It is translated as CASSMGTSGLLKETQYF. The rearrangement links TRBV11-2 to TRBJ2-5; 11 nucleotides agree with TRBD2. In germline, CDR1 is SGHAT, CDR2 FQNNGV. The CDR3 runs 17 residues. Trimming cost V 5 bases and J 3 bases; bases outside gene matches: 11.